Described below is a single T cell receptor beta chain sequence and its context. Produced via immunoSEQ multiplex PCR; TCRdb's table is partial and in-frame only. The data contain some 130,000 clones, less than 90% of them singletons. The CDR3 runs to 13 residues. CDR1 is SQVTM and CDR2 is ANQGSEA in the germline V gene. The V end lost 1 base, the J end lost 4 bases, and 7 bases lay between the germline ends. The data originate from a study of control samples from healthy donors and cancer patients. The chain recombines TRBV29-1 with TRBJ2-2; TRBD2 might be the D (5 bases). The sequencing sample was made of blood. This receptor was identified in a woman aged 25 to 39 in good health. This CDR3 is CSVEGERTGELFF. DNA of the CDR3: TGCAGCGTTGAAGGGGAGCGCACCGGGGAGCTGTTTTTT.